This T cell receptor (beta chain) was captured in a study of cytomegalovirus exposure and HLA in healthy donors. Across the whole study: Earlier, roughly 120 million unique TCR beta sequences were recovered from around 180 million T cells by an analysis. When 398 donors were genotyped, 80% to 90% of them were found to fall in the Caucasian-associated ancestry cluster. Study-level findings and limits: CMV antigen specificity was confirmed in vitro for three CMV-associated chains.

As concerns this clone: The target antigen is unknown.

60 Vbeta and 13 Jbeta primers were used in PCR. Produced via immunoSEQ multiplex PCR; TCRdb's table is partial and in-frame only. The sample contains about 150,000 clones, approximately 79% of which appear only once. V was clipped by 0 bases and J by 2 bases, with 18 bases between them. Germline CDR1 reads SGHNT; CDR2 reads YYREEE (reference sequence). The CDR3 is 17 amino acids. The chain has TRBV5-4 and TRBJ2-7, with a weak D call TRBD2 (6 bases). This receptor was taken from a woman aged 45-65 years in good health and CMV-seropositive. Input material: PBMCs. Here the CDR3 DNA reads TGTGCCAGCAGCTTGGGTAGCGGAAGAGCGAACGCCTACGAGCAGTACTTC. It is translated as CASSLGSGRANAYEQYF.